The sequence of this TCR beta chain was determined in a study of identical twins. Study-wide results and limits: Cross-sectional statistics, not tracking of the same donors, supported the conclusions. Weaker excess twin sharing was seen among beta out-of-frame sequences. Abundant beta clonotypes from cord blood had fewer insertions, unlike memory repertoires, which showed none.

Comment on this clonotype: Its specificity is unknown.

A universal primer binding site was introduced by template switching. The final cDNA contained unique molecular identifiers. TCRdb ran MiXCR on the 5' RACE reads and lists one entry per CDR3 protein. The table includes around 1.7 million distinct CDR3 sequences, 32% detected once. CDR1 MNHNS and CDR2 SASEGT come from the germline V gene. This CDR3 spans 13 amino acids. This sequence was found in a newborn girl in good health. The V and J genes are TRBV6-1 and TRBJ2-7; D is perhaps TRBD2 (5 bases). The end of the DNA fits TRBJ2-5 better, so the J call may be wrong. The sequenced sample consisted of cord blood. CDR3 sequence (DNA): TGTGCCAGCAGACTAGACACAAAAGAGACCCAGTACTTC. This codes for CASRLDTKETQYF.